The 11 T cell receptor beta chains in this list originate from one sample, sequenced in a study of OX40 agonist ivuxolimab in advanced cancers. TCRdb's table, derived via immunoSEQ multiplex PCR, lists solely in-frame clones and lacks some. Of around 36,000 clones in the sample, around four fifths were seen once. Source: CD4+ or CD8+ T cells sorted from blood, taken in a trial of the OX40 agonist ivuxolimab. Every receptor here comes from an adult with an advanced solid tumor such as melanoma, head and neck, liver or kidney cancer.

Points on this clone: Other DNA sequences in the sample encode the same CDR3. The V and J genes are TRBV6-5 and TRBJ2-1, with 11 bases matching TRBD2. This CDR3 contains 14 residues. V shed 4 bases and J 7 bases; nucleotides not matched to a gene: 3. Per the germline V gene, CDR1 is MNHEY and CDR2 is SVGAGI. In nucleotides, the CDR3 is TGTGCCAGCAGTTTAGCGGGGGGGCCGAATGAGCAGTTCTTC. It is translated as CASSLAGGPNEQFF.

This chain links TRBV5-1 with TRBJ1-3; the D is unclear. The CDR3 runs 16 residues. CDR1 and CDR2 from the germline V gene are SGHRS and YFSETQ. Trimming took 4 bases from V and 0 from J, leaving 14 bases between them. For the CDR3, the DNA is TGCGCCAGCAGCCTTTTGGACGTTTTCTCTGGAAACACCATATATTTT. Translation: CASSLLDVFSGNTIYF.

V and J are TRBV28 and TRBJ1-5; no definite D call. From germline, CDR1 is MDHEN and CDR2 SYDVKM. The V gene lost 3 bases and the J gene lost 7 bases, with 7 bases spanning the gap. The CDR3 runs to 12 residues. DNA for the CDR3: TGTGCCAGCAGTTTGGTAGTGCAGCCCCAGCATTTT. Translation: CASSLVVQPQHF.

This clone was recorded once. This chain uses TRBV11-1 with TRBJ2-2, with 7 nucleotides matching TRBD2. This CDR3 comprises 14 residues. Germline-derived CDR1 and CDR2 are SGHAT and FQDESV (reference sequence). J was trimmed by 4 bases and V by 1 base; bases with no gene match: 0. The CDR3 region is CASSLGGGTGELFF. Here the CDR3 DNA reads TGTGCCAGCAGCTTAGGGGGGGGCACCGGGGAGCTGTTTTTT.

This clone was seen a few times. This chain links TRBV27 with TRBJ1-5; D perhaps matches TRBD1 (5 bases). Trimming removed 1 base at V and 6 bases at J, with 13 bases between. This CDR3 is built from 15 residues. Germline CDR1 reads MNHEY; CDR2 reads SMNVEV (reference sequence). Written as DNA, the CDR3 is TGTGCCAGCAGTTTATGGGGGGGAGCTCGTCAGCCCCAGCATTTT. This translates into CASSLWGGARQPQHF.

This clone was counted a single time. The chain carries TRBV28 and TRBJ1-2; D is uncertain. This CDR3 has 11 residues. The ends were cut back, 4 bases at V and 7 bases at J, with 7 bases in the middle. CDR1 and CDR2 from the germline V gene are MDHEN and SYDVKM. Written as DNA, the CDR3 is TGTGCCAGCAGTTCCGACGTTGGCTACACCTTC. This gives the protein CASSSDVGYTF.

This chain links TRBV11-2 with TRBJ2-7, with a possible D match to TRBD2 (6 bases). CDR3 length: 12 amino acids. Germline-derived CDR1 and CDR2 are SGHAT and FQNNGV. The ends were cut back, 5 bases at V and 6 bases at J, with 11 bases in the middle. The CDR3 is CASSPRGGEQYF. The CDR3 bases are TGTGCCAGCAGCCCGCGGGGTGGCGAGCAGTACTTC.

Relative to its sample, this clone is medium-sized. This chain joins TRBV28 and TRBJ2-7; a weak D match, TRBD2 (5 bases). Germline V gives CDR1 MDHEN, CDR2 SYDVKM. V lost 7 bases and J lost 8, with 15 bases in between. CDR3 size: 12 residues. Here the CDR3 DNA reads TGTGCCAGCAATTTTGACGGGGATCAGCAGTACTTC. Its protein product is CASNFDGDQQYF.

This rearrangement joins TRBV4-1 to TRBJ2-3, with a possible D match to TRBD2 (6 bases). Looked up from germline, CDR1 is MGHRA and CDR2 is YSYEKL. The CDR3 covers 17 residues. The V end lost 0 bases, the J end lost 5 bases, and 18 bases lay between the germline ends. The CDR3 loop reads CASSQEGGAPMGDTQYF. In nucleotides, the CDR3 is TGCGCCAGCAGCCAAGAGGGCGGGGCACCAATGGGAGATACGCAGTATTTT.

CDR3 protein: CASSLGTSGRVEQFF. CDR3 nucleotides: TGTGCCAGCAGCCTAGGGACTAGCGGGAGAGTTGAGCAGTTCTTC. This chain uses TRBV7-3 with TRBJ2-1; 14 bases align to TRBD2. Germline CDR1 SGHTA, CDR2 FQGTGA. The CDR3 consists of 15 residues. After removal of 5 bases from V and 9 bases from J, the junction contained 6 bases not matched to a gene. Full variable domain (rest looked up from reference TRBV7-3 and TRBJ2-1): GAGVSQTPSNKVTEKGKYVELRCDPISGHTALYWYRQSLGQGPEFLIYFQGTGAADDSGLPNDRFFAVRPEGSVSTLKIQRTERGDSAVYLCASSLGTSGRVEQFFGPGTRLTVL.

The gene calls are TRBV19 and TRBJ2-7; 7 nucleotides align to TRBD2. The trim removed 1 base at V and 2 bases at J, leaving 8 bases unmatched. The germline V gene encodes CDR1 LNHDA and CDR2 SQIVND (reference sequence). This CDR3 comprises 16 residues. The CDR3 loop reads CASSIVQRETTYEQYF. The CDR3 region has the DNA TGTGCCAGTAGTATAGTTCAGCGGGAAACCACCTACGAGCAGTACTTC.